Listed below are T cell receptor beta chains from one sample, sequenced in a study of OX40 agonist ivuxolimab in advanced cancers. Produced via immunoSEQ multiplex PCR; TCRdb's table is partial and in-frame only. The sample consists of 57,000 or so clones, around 83% of them appearing once. The input for sequencing was CD4+ or CD8+ T cells sorted from blood, taken in a trial of the OX40 agonist ivuxolimab. Receptors were obtained from an adult with an advanced solid tumor such as melanoma, head and neck, liver or kidney cancer. The CDR3 runs from the conserved cysteine through the conserved F or W. Each record gives: V gene, clone size, J gene, D gene, CDR3 protein, CDR3 DNA. D genes are given only for firm matches. Clone size, where shown, is once, few, many, or a class for clones that have expanded.

TRBV11-3	-	TRBJ2-5	-	CASSPRTREETQYF	TGTGCCAGCAGCCCCCGGACACGGGAGGAGACCCAGTACTTC
TRBV10-3	-	TRBJ1-5	-	CAIRETGTQPQHF	TGTGCCATCAGAGAAACAGGGACACAGCCCCAGCATTTT
TRBV7-9	-	TRBJ2-1	-	CASSLDLSVLVVEQFF	TGTGCCAGCAGCTTAGACTTGTCGGTGTTGGTTGTGGAGCAGTTCTTC
TRBV7-2	-	TRBJ1-1	-	CASSPGMGTEAFF	TGTGCCAGCAGCCCGGGGATGGGCACTGAAGCTTTCTTT
TRBV7-6	-	TRBJ2-3	-	CASSLARGDTQYF	TGTGCCAGCAGCTTAGCGAGAGGAGATACGCAGTATTTT
TRBV4-1	-	TRBJ2-1	-	CASSQAGLGAQFF	TGCGCCAGCAGCCAAGCGGGGCTGGGGGCGCAGTTCTTC
TRBV5-5	-	TRBJ2-7	-	CASSLGIYEQYF	TGTGCCAGCAGCTTGGGTATCTACGAGCAGTACTTC
TRBV5-1	-	TRBJ2-1	-	CASSGGDYNEQFF	TGCGCCAGCAGCGGGGGTGACTACAATGAGCAGTTCTTC
TRBV7-9	-	TRBJ1-4	-	CASSSGRPDEKLFF	TGTGCCAGCAGCAGTGGACGGCCTGATGAAAAACTGTTTTTT
TRBV11-3	-	TRBJ2-6	-	CATSGGTGANVLTF	TGTGCCACTAGTGGCGGGACTGGGGCCAACGTCCTGACTTTC
TRBV6-6	-	TRBJ1-5	TRBD1	CASTTGDQPQHF	TGTGCCAGCACCACAGGGGATCAGCCCCAGCATTTT
TRBV6-1	-	TRBJ2-1	-	CASSFSGFSYNEQFF	TGTGCCAGCAGCTTCAGCGGATTCTCCTACAATGAGCAGTTCTTC
TRBV2	-	TRBJ2-3	-	CASSDGLAGTDTQYF	TGTGCCAGCAGTGATGGGCTAGCAGGTACAGATACGCAGTATTTT
TRBV18	-	TRBJ2-7	-	CASSPIPGPRKEQYF	TGTGCCAGCTCACCCATCCCGGGACCCCGAAAGGAGCAGTACTTC
TRBV5-6	-	TRBJ2-2	TRBD2	CASTPRQRGTGELFF	TGTGCCAGCACCCCTCGGCAGCGGGGGACCGGGGAGCTGTTTTTT
TRBV7-2	once	TRBJ2-3	TRBD2	CASRLELTSGEVDTQYF	TGTGCCAGCAGGTTAGAGTTGACTAGCGGGGAGGTAGATACGCAGTATTTT
TRBV7-6	-	TRBJ2-2	TRBD2	CASSLFASGDTGELFF	TGTGCCAGCAGCTTATTTGCTAGCGGAGACACCGGGGAGCTGTTTTTT
TRBV20-1	-	TRBJ2-7	-	CSARRGLEQYF	TGCAGTGCTAGACGAGGACTCGAGCAGTACTTC
TRBV25-1	-	TRBJ2-5	-	CASSEEVSVTLETQYF	TGTGCCAGCAGTGAGGAGGTTAGCGTGACCCTGGAGACCCAGTACTTC
TRBV6-1	-	TRBJ2-2	-	CASRWTGNTGELFF	TGTGCCAGCAGGTGGACTGGGAACACCGGGGAGCTGTTTTTT
TRBV4-2	few	TRBJ1-4	-	CASSQGDSGADEKLFF	TGTGCCAGCAGCCAAGGGGACTCAGGGGCAGATGAAAAACTGTTTTTT
TRBV7-9	-	TRBJ2-7	-	CASSYASGYEQYF	TGTGCCAGCAGCTATGCCTCTGGCTACGAGCAGTACTTC